This TCR beta chain derives from a study of cytomegalovirus exposure and HLA in healthy donors. Study background: Of all 398 donors who were genotyped, under 90% belonged to the Caucasian-associated ancestry cluster. Study-level points and caveats: Analysis was carried out at a later point, and it linked a missense DCLRE1C variant to TCR beta V- and J-gene trimming.

The PCR employed 60 Vbeta primers together with 13 Jbeta primers. Here immunoSEQ multiplex PCR was the method, and the copy in TCRdb shows in-frame clones only, minus some. The sample includes around 120,000 clones, approximately 84% of them seen just once. The V end lost 5 bases, the J end lost 0 bases, and 19 bases lay between the germline ends. The CDR3 contains 17 residues. The germline V gene has CDR1 PRHDT and CDR2 FYEKMQ (reference sequence). A word on this clone: Its specificity is not known.

The J gene is TRBJ1-1, the V gene TRBV13; maybe TRBD1 (6 bases). Sequenced: PBMCs. The source of this sequence is a boy aged 2 to 9 in good health and CMV-seronegative. For the CDR3, the DNA is TGTGCCAGCAGCCCTACCTCGGGGGGGGCTTTGAACACTGAAGCTTTCTTT. This encodes CASSPTSGGALNTEAFF.